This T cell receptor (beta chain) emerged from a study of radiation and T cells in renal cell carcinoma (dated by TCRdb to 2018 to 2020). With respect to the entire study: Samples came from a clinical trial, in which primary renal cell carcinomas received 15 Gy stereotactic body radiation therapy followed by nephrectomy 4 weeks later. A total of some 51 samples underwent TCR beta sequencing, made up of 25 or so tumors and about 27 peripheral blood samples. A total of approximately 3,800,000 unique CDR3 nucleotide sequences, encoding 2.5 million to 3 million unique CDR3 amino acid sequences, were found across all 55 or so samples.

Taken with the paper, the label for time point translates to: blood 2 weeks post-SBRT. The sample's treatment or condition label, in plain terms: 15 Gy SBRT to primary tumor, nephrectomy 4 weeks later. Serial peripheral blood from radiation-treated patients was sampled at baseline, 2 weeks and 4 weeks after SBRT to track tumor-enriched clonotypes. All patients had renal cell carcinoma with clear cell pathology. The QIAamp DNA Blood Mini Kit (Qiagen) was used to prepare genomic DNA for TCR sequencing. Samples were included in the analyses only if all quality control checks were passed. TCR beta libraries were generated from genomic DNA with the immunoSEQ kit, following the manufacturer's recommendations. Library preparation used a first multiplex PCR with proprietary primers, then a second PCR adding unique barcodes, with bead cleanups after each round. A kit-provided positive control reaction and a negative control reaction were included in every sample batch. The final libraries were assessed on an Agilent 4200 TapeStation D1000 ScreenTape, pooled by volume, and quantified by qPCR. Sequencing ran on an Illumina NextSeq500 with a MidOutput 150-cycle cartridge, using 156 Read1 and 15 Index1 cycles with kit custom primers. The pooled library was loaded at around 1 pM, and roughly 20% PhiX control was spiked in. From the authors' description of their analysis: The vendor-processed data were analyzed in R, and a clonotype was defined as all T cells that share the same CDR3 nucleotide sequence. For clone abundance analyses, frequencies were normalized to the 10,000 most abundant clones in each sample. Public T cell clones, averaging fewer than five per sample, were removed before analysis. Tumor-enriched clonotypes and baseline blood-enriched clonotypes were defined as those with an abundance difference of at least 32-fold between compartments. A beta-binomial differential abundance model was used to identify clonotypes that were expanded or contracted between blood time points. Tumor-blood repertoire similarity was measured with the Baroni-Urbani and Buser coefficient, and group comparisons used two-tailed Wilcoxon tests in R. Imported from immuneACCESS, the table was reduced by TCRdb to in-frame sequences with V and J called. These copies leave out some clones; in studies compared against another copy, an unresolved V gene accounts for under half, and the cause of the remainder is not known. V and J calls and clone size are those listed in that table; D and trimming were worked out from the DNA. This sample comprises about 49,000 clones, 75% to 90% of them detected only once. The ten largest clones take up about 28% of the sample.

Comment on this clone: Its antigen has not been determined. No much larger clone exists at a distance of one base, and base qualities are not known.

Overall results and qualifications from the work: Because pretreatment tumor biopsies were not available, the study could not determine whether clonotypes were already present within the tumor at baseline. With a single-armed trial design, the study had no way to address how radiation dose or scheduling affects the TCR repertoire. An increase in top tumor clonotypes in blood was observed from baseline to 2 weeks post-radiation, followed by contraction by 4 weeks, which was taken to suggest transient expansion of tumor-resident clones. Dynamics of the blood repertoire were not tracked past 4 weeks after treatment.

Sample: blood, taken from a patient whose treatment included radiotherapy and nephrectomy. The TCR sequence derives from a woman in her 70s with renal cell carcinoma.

The nucleotide sequence reads TGTGCCAGCAGCCTTGGCGACGGGACTCTTGAAGAAAAACTGTTTTTT. The translation is CASSLGDGTLEEKLFF. In this chain, TRBV14 is recombined with TRBJ1-4; TRBD1 is a possible D gene, resting on 5 matching bases. As encoded in the germline V gene, CDR1 is SGHDN while CDR2 is FVKESK. Spanning cysteine to phenylalanine, the CDR3 consists of 16 amino acids. The kept DNA is CDR3 alone, 48 bases in frame from the first base. V was cut back by 4 bases and J by 8 bases, leaving a gap of 20 bases between them.